Listed below are T cell receptor beta chains from one sample, sequenced in a study of response to subunit inactivated influenza vaccine. A single record per CDR3 protein comes from TCRdb applying MiXCR to the RT-PCR reads. The profile shows 500,000 to 700,000 distinct CDR3 sequences, roughly 25% of them singletons. These data were also filed under a second study, of T cells expressing NK-cell markers.

Sequencing was performed on CD4+ T cells sorted from PBMCs, taken roughly 12 days after vaccination. The receptors were sampled from a man aged 50-60 years who received an inactivated influenza vaccine. CDR3s include the opening cysteine and the closing phenylalanine or tryptophan. The D gene is left open where the match is weak. Only part of the rows carry a size: once, few, many, or a class if the clone is expanded.

>14|TRBV7-9|TRBJ2-7|NA|NA
CASSQGRAPHEQYF
>14|TRBV12-3/TRBV12-4|TRBJ2-1|NA|NA
CASSLGYSYNEQFF
>13|TRBV19|TRBJ1-5|few|NA
CASELGVGQPQHF
>15|TRBV6-1|TRBJ2-1|NA|TRBD2
CASRSSGGFYTEQFF
>14|TRBV20-1|TRBJ1-5|NA|TRBD1
CSAIGTGLNQPQHF
>12|TRBV7-3|TRBJ2-1|NA|NA
CASSFPPNEQFF
>14|TRBV7-2|TRBJ1-2|NA|NA
CASSLNRNNYGYTF
>14|TRBV6-1|TRBJ1-5|NA|NA
CASKLNPGRQPQHF
>15|TRBV27|TRBJ1-1|NA|NA
CASSSSRRERTEAFF
>14|TRBV3-1|TRBJ1-1|NA|TRBD1
CASGDRGRDTEAFF
>15|TRBV10-3|TRBJ2-7|NA|TRBD1
CAISEGQGSPYEQYF
>16|TRBV28|TRBJ1-4|NA|TRBD1
CASSLAGQGLGEKLFF
>13|TRBV10-3|TRBJ1-3|NA|NA
CATRDSSGNTIYF
>15|TRBV24-1|TRBJ2-5|NA|TRBD1
CATSDTTGKEETQYF
>14|TRBV7-9|TRBJ1-6|NA|TRBD1
CASSKNRGGSPLHF
>13|TRBV7-9|TRBJ2-3|NA|NA
CASRSEGTDTQYF
>15|TRBV20-1|TRBJ1-4|NA|NA
CSARDRGKFNEKLFF
>16|TRBV7-2|TRBJ2-1|few|TRBD2
CASSLVWTSGYNEQFF
>15|TRBV7-3|TRBJ2-3|NA|TRBD1
CASSRDRGSLDTQYF
>13|TRBV7-8|TRBJ2-1|NA|NA
CASSLTVVNEQFF
>13|TRBV7-3|TRBJ2-2|NA|NA
CASSRTTPGELFF
>15|TRBV7-9|TRBJ2-5|few|TRBD2
CASSLNSGRKETQYF
>15|TRBV7-9|TRBJ1-1|NA|NA
CASSLLDQGSTEAFF
>12|TRBV6-2/TRBV6-3|TRBJ1-2|NA|NA
CASRNEPTGYTF
>15|TRBV27|TRBJ1-1|few|NA
CASSFSRQAHTEAFF
>16|TRBV4-1|TRBJ2-4|NA|TRBD1
CASSTTTGAAKNIQYF
>13|TRBV10-3|TRBJ2-3|few|NA
CAISEGPRDTQYF
>15|TRBV5-1|TRBJ2-7|few|NA
CASSLGGGETYEQYF
>14|TRBV24-1|TRBJ2-7|NA|TRBD2
CATSDSGLAGKQYF
>14|TRBV7-9|TRBJ2-5|NA|TRBD2
CASSPAGGGKTQYF
>14|TRBV12-3/TRBV12-4|TRBJ1-6|few|NA
CASSATTGSSPLHF
>14|TRBV6-1|TRBJ1-6|NA|TRBD1
CASREPGGNSPLHF
>16|TRBV5-1|TRBJ2-6|few|NA
CASSLGSSSGANVLTF
>13|TRBV6-6|TRBJ2-3|NA|NA
CASSYLWGDTQYF
>13|TRBV5-1|TRBJ2-7|NA|NA
CASSFQSGHEQYF
>13|TRBV7-2|TRBJ2-7|many|NA
CASSLPSSYEQYF
>15|TRBV24-1|TRBJ2-5|NA|TRBD1
CATSDPGTGIETQYF
>13|TRBV2|TRBJ2-7|few|TRBD2
CASSGLAGYEQYF
>13|TRBV5-1|TRBJ2-3|NA|NA
CASSEPASDTQYF
>16|TRBV4-3|TRBJ1-1|few|NA
CASSQDIRVANTEAFF
>14|TRBV20-1|TRBJ2-3|NA|NA
CSGDGGRSTDTQYF
>14|TRBV7-8|TRBJ2-1|few|NA
CASSFLTGNNEQFF
>16|TRBV7-6|TRBJ2-3|once|TRBD2
CASSQGLAGAPDTQYF
>16|TRBV4-2|TRBJ2-2|few|NA
CASSQDGGLWTGELFF
>13|TRBV10-2|TRBJ2-3|NA|NA
CASSARIRDTQYF
>12|TRBV5-1|TRBJ1-1|many|TRBD1
CASSYQGGEAFF